These 19 T cell receptor beta chains were all obtained from the same sample, sequenced in a study of spatial heterogeneity in lung cancer. TCRdb redid the calling of the 5' RACE reads with MiXCR, one entry per CDR3 protein. The repertoire has 70,000 to 90,000 distinct CDR3 sequences, approximately 12% of them found once; the top ten carry 6.5% to 8.5%. Time point of the sample: sample taken at primary tumor resection. TCRs were sequenced from unsorted whole RNA of tumor, nontumor lung or PBMC. The material was PBMCs, obtained at surgery. The receptors shown here come from a male donor with early-stage non-small cell lung cancer.

This clonotype has just a few counts. The chain carries TRBV7-9 and TRBJ2-6; D might be TRBD1 (5 bases). CDR3 length: 15 residues. Germline V gene lookup returns CDR1 SEHNR and CDR2 FQNEAQ (reference sequence). The germline V and J ends were trimmed by 1 base and 4 bases, with 8 bases remaining between them. The CDR3 nucleotides read TGTGCCAGCAGCTTAGAAGGGGCAGGGGCCAACGTCCTGACTTTC. This gives the protein CASSLEGAGANVLTF. The full variable domain, in which reference TRBV7-9 and TRBJ2-6 provide the parts outside the CDR3, is DTGVSQNPRHKITKRGQNVTFRCDPISEHNRLYWYRQTLGQGPEFLTYFQNEAQLEKSRLLSDRFSAERPKGSFSTLEIQRTEQGDSAMYLCASSLEGAGANVLTFGAGSRLTVL.

This clonotype has a handful of counts. J is TRBJ2-6 and V is TRBV6-5; D is ambiguous. Germline V gene lookup returns CDR1 MNHEY and CDR2 SVGAGI. The CDR3 has 16 residues. V was pared by 2 bases and J by 0 bases, with 8 bases between. CDR3 in DNA: TGTGCCAGCAGTTACGGGTCGGTCTCTGGGGCCAACGTCCTGACTTTC. Translation: CASSYGSVSGANVLTF.

This clonotype came up many times. The rearrangement uses TRBV4-2 and TRBJ1-1; D is uncertain. V was cut by 3 bases and J by 4 bases, with 24 bases left in between. The CDR3 runs 18 residues. Germline lookup yields CDR1 LGHNA and CDR2 YNFKEQ. In DNA, the CDR3 is TGTGCCAGCAGCCAGGAGAGTCCCCGGTCCTCCTGGAGCACTGAAGCTTTCTTT. Its protein is CASSQESPRSSWSTEAFF.

Turning to this clonotype: The CDR3 end shows no conserved phenylalanine or tryptophan, and so a read error is likely. The V gene is TRBV27, the J gene TRBJ1-2; D not resolved. V lost 3 bases and J lost 8, with 13 bases in between. CDR3 size: 13 residues. Germline-derived CDR1 and CDR2 are MNHEY and SMNVEV (reference sequence). CDR3 sequence: CASSFSSGIGYTS. The DNA of the CDR3 is TGTGCCAGCAGTTTTAGTTCTGGGATAGGCTACACCTCC.

This clonotype was picked up a small number of times. The V call is TRBV11-2, the J call TRBJ2-1; unclear D gene. This CDR3 is built from 13 residues. With 2 bases removed from V and 2 bases from J, the gap between germline ends came to 4 bases. Per the germline V gene, CDR1 is SGHAT and CDR2 is FQNNGV. The CDR3 DNA is TGTGCCAGCAGCTTAACCACCTACAATGAGCAGTTCTTC. It specifies CASSLTTYNEQFF.

This clonotype was detected only a few times. This chain links TRBV2 with TRBJ2-1; D assignment may be TRBD1 or TRBD2 (5 bases each). The V end lost 6 bases, the J end lost 6 bases, and 21 bases lay between the germline ends. Germline CDR1 SNHLY, CDR2 FYNNEI. The CDR3 length is 16 residues. The CDR3 spells CASRPTGAGQINEQFF. CDR3 DNA sequence: TGTGCCAGCAGACCCACCGGGGCAGGGCAGATCAATGAGCAGTTCTTC.

This clonotype was counted at least ten times. V is TRBV9 and J is TRBJ2-7, with D perhaps TRBD1 or TRBD2 (5 bases each). The length of the CDR3 is 13 residues. Germline lookup yields CDR1 SGDLS and CDR2 YYNGEE. The ends were cut back, 3 bases at V and 0 bases at J, with 7 bases in the middle. CDR3: CASSAGSSYEQYF. CDR3 DNA: TGTGCCAGCAGCGCAGGGAGCTCCTACGAGCAGTACTTC. The full variable domain, in which reference TRBV9 and TRBJ2-7 provide the parts outside the CDR3, is DSGVTQTPKHLITATGQRVTLRCSPRSGDLSVYWYQQSLDQGLQFLIQYYNGEERAKGNILERFSAQQFPDLHSELNLSSLELGDSALYFCASSAGSSYEQYFGPGTRLTVT.

This clonotype was observed at least ten times. V and J are TRBV6-1 and TRBJ2-1; TRBD1 might be the D (6 bases). Per germline, CDR1 MNHNS and CDR2 SASEGT. This CDR3 has 14 residues. V was clipped by 4 bases and J by 6 bases, with 13 bases between them. CDR3 sequence reads: CASSGQGMINEQFF. The CDR3 DNA sequence: TGTGCCAGCAGTGGGCAGGGGATGATCAATGAGCAGTTCTTC.

This chain joins TRBV18 and TRBJ2-7, with 13 bases identical to TRBD2. Germline V gives CDR1 KGHSH, CDR2 LQKENI. V lost 4 bases to trimming and J lost 2 bases; unmatched junction nucleotides: 14. The CDR3 loop spans 19 amino acids. The CDR3 DNA follows: TGTGCCAGCTCACTCTTTGGGACTAGCGGGACCGGGGGTACCTACGAGCAGTACTTC. It encodes CASSLFGTSGTGGTYEQYF.

The chain has TRBV6-5 and TRBJ1-4; D is perhaps TRBD1 (6 bases). The V gene lost 3 bases and the J gene lost 7 bases, with 18 bases spanning the gap. This CDR3 is built from 16 residues. Germline values: CDR1 MNHEY, CDR2 SVGAGI. CDR3 protein: CASSYGGTPGGEKLFF. CDR3 nucleotides: TGTGCCAGCAGTTATGGGGGGACACCCGGAGGTGAAAAACTGTTTTTT.

This clonotype was recorded at least ten times. This chain joins TRBV10-1 and TRBJ1-1, with D unresolved. V was trimmed by 2 bases and J by 11 bases, leaving 9 bases between them. Germline CDR1 is WNHNN and CDR2 is SYGVQD (reference sequence). CDR3 length equals 11 residues. CDR3 sequence: CASSEAGVAFF. The DNA for the CDR3 is TGCGCCAGCAGTGAGGCAGGAGTGGCTTTCTTT.

The chain is built from TRBV20-1 and TRBJ1-5; D gene ambiguous. The V gene lost 6 bases and the J gene lost 3 bases, with 9 bases spanning the gap. CDR3 size: 12 residues. Germline V gene lookup returns CDR1 DFQATT and CDR2 SNEGSKA (reference sequence). The CDR3 bases are TGCAGTGCAAACCCCCCCAATCAGCCCCAGCATTTT. Protein: CSANPPNQPQHF.

This clonotype was recorded at least ten times. This chain's CDR3 is CASSQRNTGELFF. CDR3 DNA: TGTGCCAGCAGCCAAAGAAACACCGGGGAGCTGTTTTTT. The chain uses TRBV4-2 and TRBJ2-2; D remains unclear. This CDR3 spans 13 amino acids. Germline V gene lookup returns CDR1 LGHNA and CDR2 YNFKEQ. V was shortened by 2 bases and J by 2 bases, with 3 bases between the two germline ends.

This clonotype was recorded many times. The V call is TRBV18, the J call TRBJ2-2; D ambiguous. This CDR3 is built from 15 residues. Germline values: CDR1 KGHSH, CDR2 LQKENI. Trimming took 3 bases from V and 0 from J, leaving 8 bases between them. CDR3 loop: CASSPERANTGELFF. The CDR3 coding sequence is TGTGCCAGCTCACCGGAAAGAGCGAACACCGGGGAGCTGTTTTTT.

The chain uses TRBV28 and TRBJ2-7; D is uncertain. Trimming shortened V by 2 bases and J by 0 bases, and 5 bases separated the two germline ends. Germline CDR1 and CDR2: MDHEN and SYDVKM. This CDR3 comprises 13 residues. The CDR3 DNA reads TGTGCCAGCAGTTTACCTTCCTCCTACGAGCAGTACTTC. It yields the protein CASSLPSSYEQYF.

This clonotype was seen repeatedly, ten times or more. The chain has TRBV5-1 and TRBJ2-2; no firm D call. V lost 4 bases and J 1 base, leaving 5 bases between the germline ends. This CDR3 region has 13 residues. Germline CDR1 is SGHRS and CDR2 is YFSETQ. The CDR3 reads CASSTGNTGELFF. In nucleotides, the CDR3 is TGCGCCAGCAGCACGGGGAACACCGGGGAGCTGTTTTTT.

The V gene is TRBV20-1, the J gene TRBJ1-1; 8 positions match TRBD1. The germline V gene encodes CDR1 DFQATT and CDR2 SNEGSKA (reference sequence). V gave up 1 base and J gave up 6 bases; unmatched junction bases: 7. The CDR3 runs 14 residues. This CDR3 is CSARALWDRSEAFF. CDR3 coding DNA: TGCAGTGCTAGAGCACTGTGGGACAGGTCTGAAGCTTTCTTT.

This clonotype was found a few times. The CDR3 region has the DNA TGTGCCAGCAGCCGAAAGCGGGAGGCTTTCTACGAGCAGTACTTC. Its translation: CASSRKREAFYEQYF. The rearrangement links TRBV3-1 to TRBJ2-7; 9 positions match TRBD2. V lost 4 bases to trimming and J lost 3 bases; unmatched junction nucleotides: 7. CDR3 size: 15 residues. CDR1 LGHDT and CDR2 YNNKEL come from the germline V gene (reference sequence).

This sequence joins TRBV25-1 and TRBJ1-1; unclear D gene. This CDR3 is built from 13 residues. Germline V gene data show CDR1 as MGHDK and CDR2 as SYGVNS. V lost 7 bases and J 0 bases, leaving 9 bases between the germline ends. In DNA, the CDR3 is TGTGCCAGCACGGGTCATATGAACACTGAAGCTTTCTTT. It yields the protein CASTGHMNTEAFF.